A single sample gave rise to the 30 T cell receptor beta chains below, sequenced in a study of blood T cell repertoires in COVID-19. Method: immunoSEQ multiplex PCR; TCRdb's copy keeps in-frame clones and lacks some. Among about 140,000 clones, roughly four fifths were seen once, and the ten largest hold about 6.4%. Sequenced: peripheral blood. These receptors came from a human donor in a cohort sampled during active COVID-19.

CDR3 nucleotides: TGTGCCAGCAGTTTGCTGCTGGGCGGGGGGAACACAGATACGCAGTATTTT. This codes for CASSLLLGGGNTDTQYF. The chain couples TRBV28 to TRBJ2-3, with 8 bases identical to TRBD2. The CDR3 sequence is 17 residues long. CDR1 is MDHEN and CDR2 is SYDVKM in the germline V gene. V lost 3 bases to trimming and J lost 2 bases; unmatched junction nucleotides: 10.

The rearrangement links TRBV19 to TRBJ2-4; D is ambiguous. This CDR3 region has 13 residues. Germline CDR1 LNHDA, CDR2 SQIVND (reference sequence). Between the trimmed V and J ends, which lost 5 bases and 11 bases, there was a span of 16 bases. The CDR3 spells CASSPESDRVQYF. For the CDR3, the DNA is TGTGCCAGTAGTCCAGAATCCGATCGGGTTCAGTACTTC. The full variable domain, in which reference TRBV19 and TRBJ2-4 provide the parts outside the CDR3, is DGGITQSPKYLFRKEGQNVTLSCEQNLNHDAMYWYRQDPGQGLRLIYYSQIVNDFQKGDIAEGYSVSREKKESFPLTVTSAQKNPTAFYLCASSPESDRVQYFGAGTRLSVL.

CDR3 nucleotides: TGTGCCAGCAGTTTAACTCTACAAAACATTCAGTACTTC. It specifies CASSLTLQNIQYF. The chain carries TRBV12-3 or TRBV12-4 and TRBJ2-4; D is undetermined. The V end was cut by 2 bases, the J end by 5 bases, with 7 bases between. The CDR3 spans 13 residues.

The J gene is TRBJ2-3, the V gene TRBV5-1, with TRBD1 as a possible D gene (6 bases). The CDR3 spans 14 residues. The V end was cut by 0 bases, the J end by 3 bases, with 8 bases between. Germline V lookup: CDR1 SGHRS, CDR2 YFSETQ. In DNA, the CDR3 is TGCGCCAGCAGCTTGGACAGGGCAACAGATACGCAGTATTTT. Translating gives CASSLDRATDTQYF.

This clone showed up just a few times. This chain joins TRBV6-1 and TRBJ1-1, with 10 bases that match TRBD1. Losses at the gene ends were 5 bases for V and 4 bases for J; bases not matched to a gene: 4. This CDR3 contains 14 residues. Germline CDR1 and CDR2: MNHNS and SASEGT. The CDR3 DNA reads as TGTGCCAGCAGTTTGGACAGGGGGATCACTGAAGCTTTCTTT. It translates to CASSLDRGITEAFF.

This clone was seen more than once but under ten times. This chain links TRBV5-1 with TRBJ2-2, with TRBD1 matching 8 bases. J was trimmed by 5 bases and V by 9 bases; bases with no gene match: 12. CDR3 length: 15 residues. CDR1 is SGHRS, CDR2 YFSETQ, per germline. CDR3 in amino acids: CATSTGEGRTGELFF. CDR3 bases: TGCGCCACCTCGACAGGGGAAGGGCGGACCGGGGAGCTGTTTTTT. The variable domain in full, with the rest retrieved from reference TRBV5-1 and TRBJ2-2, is KAGVTQTPRYLIKTRGQQVTLSCSPISGHRSVSWYQQTPGQGLQFLFEYFSETQRNKGNFPGRFSGRQFSNSRSEMNVSTLELGDSALYLCATSTGEGRTGELFFGEGSRLTVL.

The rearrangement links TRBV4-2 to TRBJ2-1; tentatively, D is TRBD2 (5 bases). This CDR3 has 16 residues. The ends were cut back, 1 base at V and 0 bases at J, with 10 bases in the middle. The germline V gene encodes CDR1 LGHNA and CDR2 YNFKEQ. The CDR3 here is CASSQVEGNSYNEQFF. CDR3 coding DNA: TGTGCCAGCAGCCAAGTCGAGGGAAACTCCTACAATGAGCAGTTCTTC.

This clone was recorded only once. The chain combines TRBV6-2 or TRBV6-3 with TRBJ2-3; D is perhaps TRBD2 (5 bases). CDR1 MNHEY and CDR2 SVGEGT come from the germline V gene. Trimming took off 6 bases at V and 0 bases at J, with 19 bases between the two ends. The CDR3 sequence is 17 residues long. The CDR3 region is CASSQDYSDPSTDTQYF. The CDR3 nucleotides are TGTGCCAGCAGCCAAGACTACTCGGACCCTAGCACAGATACGCAGTATTTT.

The CDR3 protein is CASRPQSMITEAFF. CDR3 bases: TGTGCCAGTCGACCACAGTCCATGATCACTGAAGCTTTCTTT. This chain connects TRBV2 to TRBJ1-1; D gene unclear. Trimming cost V 9 bases and J 4 bases, with 18 bases left between them. CDR1 SNHLY and CDR2 FYNNEI come from the germline V gene. CDR3 size: 14 residues.

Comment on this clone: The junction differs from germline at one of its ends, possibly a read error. The CDR3 protein is CASSKTTGRQGRYEQYF. CDR3 sequence (DNA): TGTGCTAGCAGCAAAACCACCGGGAGGCAGGGCCGTTACGAGCAGTACTTC. This chain uses TRBV7-7 with TRBJ2-7; TRBD2 agrees at 7 bases. The CDR3 has 17 amino acids. Germline V lookup: CDR1 SSHAT, CDR2 FNYEAQ (reference sequence).

DNA of the CDR3: TGTGCCAGCAGCGTAGGGCAGGAGGGGCGAGCTTTCTTT. As protein: CASSVGQEGRAFF. This chain links TRBV9 with TRBJ1-1, with D perhaps matching TRBD1 (5 bases). V was trimmed by 0 bases and J by 10 bases, leaving 13 bases between them. This CDR3 spans 13 amino acids. Germline assignment: CDR1 SGDLS and CDR2 YYNGEE.

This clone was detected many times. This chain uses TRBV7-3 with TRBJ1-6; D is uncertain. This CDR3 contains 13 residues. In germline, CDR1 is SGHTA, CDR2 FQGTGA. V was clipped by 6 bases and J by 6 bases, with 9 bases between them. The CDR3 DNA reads TGTGCCAGCAGTTTTAACTTTAATTCACCCCTCCACTTT. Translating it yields CASSFNFNSPLHF.

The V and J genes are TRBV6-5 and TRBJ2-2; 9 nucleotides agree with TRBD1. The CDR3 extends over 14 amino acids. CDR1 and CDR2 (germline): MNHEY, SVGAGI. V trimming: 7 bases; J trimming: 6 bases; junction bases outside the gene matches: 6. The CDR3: CASTVDRGPGELFF. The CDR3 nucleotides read TGTGCCAGCACCGTGGACAGGGGCCCCGGGGAGCTGTTTTTT.

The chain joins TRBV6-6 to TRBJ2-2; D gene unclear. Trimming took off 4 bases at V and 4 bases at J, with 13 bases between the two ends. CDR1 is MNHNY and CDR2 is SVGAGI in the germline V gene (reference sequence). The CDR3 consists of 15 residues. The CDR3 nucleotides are TGTGCCAGCAGTTTACCGGGTGGTAGCACCGGGGAGCTGTTTTTT. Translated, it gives CASSLPGGSTGELFF.

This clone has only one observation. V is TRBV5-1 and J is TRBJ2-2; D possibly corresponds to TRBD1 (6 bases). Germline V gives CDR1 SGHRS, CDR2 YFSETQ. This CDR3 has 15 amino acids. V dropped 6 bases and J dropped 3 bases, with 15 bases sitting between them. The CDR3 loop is CASTPIQGDTGELFF. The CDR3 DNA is TGCGCCAGCACCCCCATACAGGGTGACACCGGGGAGCTGTTTTTT.

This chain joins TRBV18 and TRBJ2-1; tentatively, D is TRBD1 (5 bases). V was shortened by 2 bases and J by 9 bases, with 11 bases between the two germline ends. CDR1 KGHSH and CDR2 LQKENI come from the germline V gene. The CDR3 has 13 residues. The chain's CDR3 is CASSPVRDREQFF. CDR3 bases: TGTGCCAGCTCACCAGTCAGGGATCGTGAGCAGTTCTTC. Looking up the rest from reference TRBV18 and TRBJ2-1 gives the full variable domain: NAGVMQNPRHLVRRRGQEARLRCSPMKGHSHVYWYRQLPEEGLKFMVYLQKENIIDESGMPKERFSAEFPKEGPSILRIQQVVRGDSAAYFCASSPVRDREQFFGPGTRLTVL.

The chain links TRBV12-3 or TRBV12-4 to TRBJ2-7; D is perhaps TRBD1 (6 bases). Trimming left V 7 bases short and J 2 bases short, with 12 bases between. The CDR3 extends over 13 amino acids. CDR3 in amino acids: CASTLQGAYEQYF. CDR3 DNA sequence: TGTGCCAGCACCCTACAGGGAGCCTACGAGCAGTACTTC.

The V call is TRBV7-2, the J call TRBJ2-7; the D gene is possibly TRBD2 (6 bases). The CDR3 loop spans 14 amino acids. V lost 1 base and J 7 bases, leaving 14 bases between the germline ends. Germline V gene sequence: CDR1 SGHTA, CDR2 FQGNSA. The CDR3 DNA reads TGTGCCAGCAGCTTAGACAGTGCCGCGGGGGAGCAGTACTTC. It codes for CASSLDSAAGEQYF.

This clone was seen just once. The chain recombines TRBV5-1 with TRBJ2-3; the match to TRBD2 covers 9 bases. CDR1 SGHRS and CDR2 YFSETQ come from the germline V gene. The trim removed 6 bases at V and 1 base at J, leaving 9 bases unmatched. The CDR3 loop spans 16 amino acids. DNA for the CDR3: TGCGCCAGCACGGCGGGGGGGCCCTTGGGCACAGATACGCAGTATTTT. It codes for CASTAGGPLGTDTQYF.

CDR3 bases: TGTGCCAGCAGTAAACGCGACGCGACAGTGAACACTGAAGCTTTCTTT. This gives the protein CASSKRDATVNTEAFF. The V call is TRBV6-4, the J call TRBJ1-1, with D possibly TRBD1 on 5 matching bases. This CDR3 is built from 16 residues. V dropped 5 bases and J dropped 0 bases, with 16 bases sitting between them. The germline CDR1 and CDR2 sequences are MRHNA and SNTAGT.

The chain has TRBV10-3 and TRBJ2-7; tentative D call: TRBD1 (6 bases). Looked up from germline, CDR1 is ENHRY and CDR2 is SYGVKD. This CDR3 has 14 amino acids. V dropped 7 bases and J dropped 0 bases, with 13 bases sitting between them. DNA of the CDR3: TGTGCCATCACCCGGGACACGGTCTCCTACGAGCAGTACTTC. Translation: CAITRDTVSYEQYF.

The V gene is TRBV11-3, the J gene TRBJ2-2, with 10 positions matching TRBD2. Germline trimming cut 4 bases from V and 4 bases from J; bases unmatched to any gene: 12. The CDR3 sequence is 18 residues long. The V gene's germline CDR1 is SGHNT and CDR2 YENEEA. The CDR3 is CASSSPSGTSDSTGELFF. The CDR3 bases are TGTGCCAGCAGCTCCCCCTCGGGGACTAGCGATAGCACCGGGGAGCTGTTTTTT.

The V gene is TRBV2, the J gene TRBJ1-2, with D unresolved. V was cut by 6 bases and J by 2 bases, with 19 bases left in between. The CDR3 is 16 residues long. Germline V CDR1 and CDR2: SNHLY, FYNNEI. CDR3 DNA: TGTGCCAGCAGCCTAACCCTTATTACAGCCAACTATGGCTACACCTTC. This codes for CASSLTLITANYGYTF.

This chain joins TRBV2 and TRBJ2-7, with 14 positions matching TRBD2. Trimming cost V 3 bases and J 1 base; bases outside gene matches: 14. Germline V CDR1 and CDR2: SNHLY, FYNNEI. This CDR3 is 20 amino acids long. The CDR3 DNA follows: TGTGCCAGCAGTGATAGCGGGACTAGCGGGGGAACTGGAAGGTCCTACGAGCAGTACTTC. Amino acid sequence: CASSDSGTSGGTGRSYEQYF.

The CDR3 loop reads CASSLYSGKNTEAFF. For the CDR3, the DNA is TGTGCCAGCAGCTTATATAGCGGCAAAAACACTGAAGCTTTCTTT. The chain recombines TRBV7-2 with TRBJ1-1; D not certain. Trimming cost V 2 bases and J 2 bases, with 12 bases left between them. This CDR3 has 15 residues. Germline assignment: CDR1 SGHTA and CDR2 FQGNSA.

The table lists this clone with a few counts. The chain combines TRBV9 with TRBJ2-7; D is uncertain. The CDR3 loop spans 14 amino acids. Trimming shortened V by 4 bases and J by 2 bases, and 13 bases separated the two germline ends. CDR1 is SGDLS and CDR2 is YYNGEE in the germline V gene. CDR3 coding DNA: TGTGCCAGCAGCCCCTCCCAGGTGACCTACGAGCAGTACTTC. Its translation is CASSPSQVTYEQYF. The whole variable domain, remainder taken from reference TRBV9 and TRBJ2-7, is DSGVTQTPKHLITATGQRVTLRCSPRSGDLSVYWYQQSLDQGLQFLIQYYNGEERAKGNILERFSAQQFPDLHSELNLSSLELGDSALYFCASSPSQVTYEQYFGPGTRLTVT.

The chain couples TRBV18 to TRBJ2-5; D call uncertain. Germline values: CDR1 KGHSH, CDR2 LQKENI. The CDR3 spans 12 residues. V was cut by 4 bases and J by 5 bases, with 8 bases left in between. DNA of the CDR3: TGTGCCAGCTCACTCGCCCGGGAGACCCAGTACTTC. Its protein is CASSLARETQYF. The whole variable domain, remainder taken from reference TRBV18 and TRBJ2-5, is NAGVMQNPRHLVRRRGQEARLRCSPMKGHSHVYWYRQLPEEGLKFMVYLQKENIIDESGMPKERFSAEFPKEGPSILRIQQVVRGDSAAYFCASSLARETQYFGPGTRLLVL.

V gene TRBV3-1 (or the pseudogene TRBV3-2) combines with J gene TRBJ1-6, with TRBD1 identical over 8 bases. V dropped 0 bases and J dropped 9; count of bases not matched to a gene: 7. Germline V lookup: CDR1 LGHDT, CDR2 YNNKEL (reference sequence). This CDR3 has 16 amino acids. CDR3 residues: CASSQETGQGSSPLHF. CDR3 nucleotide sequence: TGTGCCAGCAGCCAAGAAACTGGACAGGGAAGTTCACCCCTCCACTTT.

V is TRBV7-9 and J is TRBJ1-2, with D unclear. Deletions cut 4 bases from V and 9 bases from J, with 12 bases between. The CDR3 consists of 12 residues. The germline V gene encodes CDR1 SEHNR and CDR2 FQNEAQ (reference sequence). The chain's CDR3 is CASSSTVYSYTF. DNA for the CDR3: TGTGCCAGCAGCTCCACAGTGTATAGCTACACCTTC.

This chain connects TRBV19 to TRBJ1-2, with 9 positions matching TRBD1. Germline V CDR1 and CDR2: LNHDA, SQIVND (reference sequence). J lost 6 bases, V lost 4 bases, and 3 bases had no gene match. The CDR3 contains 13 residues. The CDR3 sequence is CASSSDRGNGYTF. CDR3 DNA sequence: TGTGCCAGTAGTAGCGACAGGGGGAATGGCTACACCTTC.